The subject of this entry is one TCR beta chain. Its antigen is unidentified. CDR1 and CDR2 (germline): MNHEY, SMNVEV (reference sequence). The CDR3 sequence is 15 residues long. The germline V and J ends were trimmed by 0 bases and 4 bases, with 12 bases remaining between them. This entry comes from a study of shared clonotypes between healthy human individuals. General study results and limits: Non-shared clonotypes had lower generation probabilities than those shared by all four donors. Estimated clonotype richness was generally higher in naive than memory subsets.

Original handling: Junction-only immunoSEQ sequences carried no quality scores, so filtering differed. Sequenced by immunoSEQ multiplex PCR; TCRdb stores in-frame clones only, minus some. The DNA gave D and trimming, while V, J and clone size come from that table. Here the sample spans roughly 2.2 million clones, 85% to 95% being singletons. CD4+ cells were split into CD45RA+ naive and CD45RA-negative memory subsets. This chain uses TRBV27 with TRBJ1-2; a possible D gene is TRBD1 (6 bases). Material: naive CD4+ T cells from PBMCs. Stated subset: CD45RA+ positively selected. The TCR originated in a man in his late teens or twenties in good health. Some clones in this sample may be carry-over from other donors' samples. The CDR3 is CASSLSGGGIYGYTF. The CDR3 coding sequence is TGTGCCAGCAGTTTATCGGGAGGGGGGATCTATGGCTACACCTTC.